Sequencing of this TCR beta chain was carried out in a study of T cell clones after liver transplantation. Background on the study: TCRbeta sequencing after a pre-transplant mixed lymphocyte reaction identified graft-donor-reactive clones, later tracked in post-transplant blood. Patients counted as tolerant after at least one year off all immunosuppression, enzymes not exceeding twice normal.

Germline V gene lookup returns CDR1 KGHSH and CDR2 LQKENI. V was pared by 3 bases and J by 5 bases, with 14 bases between. The CDR3 sequence is 15 residues long. This clone was counted only a few times. Assay used: immunoSEQ multiplex PCR; TCRdb lists only in-frame clones, some missing. This sample has about 100,000 clones, with roughly 80% found just once. Thawed unstimulated PBMCs were FACS-sorted by CD3, CD4 and CD8 into two populations. The starting material was CD4+ T cells from blood, obtained before liver transplant. The clonotype was recovered from a human donor who received a liver transplant. The chain uses TRBV18 and TRBJ2-1; D unclear. The CDR3 DNA reads TGTGCCAGCTCACCCTATAGGGTGGCCGACAATGAGCAGTTCTTC. Its protein is CASSPYRVADNEQFF.